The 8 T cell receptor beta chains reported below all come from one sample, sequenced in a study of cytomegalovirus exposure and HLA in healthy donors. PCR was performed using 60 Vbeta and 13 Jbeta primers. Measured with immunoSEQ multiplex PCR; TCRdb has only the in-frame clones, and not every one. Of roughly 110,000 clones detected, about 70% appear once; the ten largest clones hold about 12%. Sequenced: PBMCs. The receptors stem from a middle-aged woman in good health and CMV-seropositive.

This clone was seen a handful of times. The CDR3 protein is CASQRGLTGREKLFF. The CDR3 DNA is TGTGCCAGCCAGAGGGGGCTCACCGGGAGAGAAAAACTGTTTTTT. V and J are TRBV2 and TRBJ1-4, with TRBD1 identical over 7 bases. Germline assignment: CDR1 SNHLY and CDR2 FYNNEI. The trim removed 8 bases at V and 8 bases at J, leaving 14 bases unmatched. The CDR3 length is 15 residues.

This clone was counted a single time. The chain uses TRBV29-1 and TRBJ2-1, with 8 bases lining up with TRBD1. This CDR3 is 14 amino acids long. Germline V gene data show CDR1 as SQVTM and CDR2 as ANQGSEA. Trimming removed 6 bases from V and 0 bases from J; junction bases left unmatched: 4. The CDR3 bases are TGCAGCGTCTCTGACAGGGGCTCCTACAATGAGCAGTTCTTC. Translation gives CSVSDRGSYNEQFF.

CDR3 in amino acids: CSVAGRGNQETQYF. The CDR3 DNA follows: TGCAGCGTTGCGGGCAGGGGTAATCAAGAGACCCAGTACTTC. The chain carries TRBV29-1 and TRBJ2-5; weak D call: TRBD1 (6 bases). Germline CDR1 is SQVTM and CDR2 is ANQGSEA. The CDR3 has 14 amino acids. Trimming cost V 4 bases and J 2 bases, with 14 bases left between them.

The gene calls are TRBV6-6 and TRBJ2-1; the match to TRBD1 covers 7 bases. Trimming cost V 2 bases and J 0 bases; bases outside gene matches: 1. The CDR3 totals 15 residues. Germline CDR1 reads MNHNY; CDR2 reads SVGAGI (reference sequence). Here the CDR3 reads CASSYPGGSYNEQFF. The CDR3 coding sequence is TGTGCCAGCAGTTACCCAGGGGGCTCCTACAATGAGCAGTTCTTC.

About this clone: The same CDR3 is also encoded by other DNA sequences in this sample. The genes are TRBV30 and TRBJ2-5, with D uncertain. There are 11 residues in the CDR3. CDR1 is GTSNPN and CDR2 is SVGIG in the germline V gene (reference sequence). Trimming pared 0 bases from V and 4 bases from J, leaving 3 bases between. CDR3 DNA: TGTGCCTGGAGTGTACTAGAGACCCAGTACTTC. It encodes CAWSVLETQYF.

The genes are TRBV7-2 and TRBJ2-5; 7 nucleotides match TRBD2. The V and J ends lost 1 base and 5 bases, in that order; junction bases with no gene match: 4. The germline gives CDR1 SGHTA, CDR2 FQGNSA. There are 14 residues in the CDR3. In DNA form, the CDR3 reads TGTGCCAGCAGCTTAGGTGGGGGGGTCGAGACCCAGTACTTC. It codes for CASSLGGGVETQYF.

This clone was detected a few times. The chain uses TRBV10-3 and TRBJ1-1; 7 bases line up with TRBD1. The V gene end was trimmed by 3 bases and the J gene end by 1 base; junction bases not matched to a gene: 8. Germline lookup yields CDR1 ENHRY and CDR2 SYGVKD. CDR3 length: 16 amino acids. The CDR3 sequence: CAISEKDRRGNTEAFF. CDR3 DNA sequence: TGTGCCATCAGTGAAAAGGACAGGCGCGGGAACACTGAAGCTTTCTTT.

CDR3 residues: CASSLASYQPQHF. CDR3 DNA sequence: TGTGCCAGCAGCTTAGCGTCGTATCAGCCCCAGCATTTT. The gene calls are TRBV7-9 and TRBJ1-5; D remains ambiguous. Trimming stripped 0 bases from V and 5 bases from J, with 5 bases between. The germline V gene encodes CDR1 SEHNR and CDR2 FQNEAQ (reference sequence). This CDR3 contains 13 residues.